This T cell receptor (beta chain) was observed in a study of blood T cell repertoires in COVID-19. Study context: PBMCs, B-cell-depleted T cells, or T cells were the source of the cDNA or gDNA that made up the material.

As processed by the authors: Using reference gene primer amplification, nucleated cell counts were estimated. Profiled with immunoSEQ multiplex PCR; TCRdb holds only in-frame clones, not every one. V and J calls and clone size are given by that table; D and trimming were obtained from the DNA. This table holds more than 65,000 clones, around 86% found once. V lost 1 base, J lost 2 bases, and 6 bases lay in between. Per germline, CDR1 GTSNPN and CDR2 SVGIG (reference sequence). The CDR3 is 13 amino acids. The chain uses TRBV30 and TRBJ1-3; unclear D gene. The specimen sequenced was peripheral blood. The sequence was obtained from a man aged 45-65 years with active COVID-19. This CDR3 reads CAWSADTGNTIYF. In DNA, the CDR3 is TGTGCCTGGAGTGCAGACACTGGAAACACCATATATTTT.